This note documents a single TCR beta chain sequence. This sample was included in a study of T-cell reconstitution after alpha-beta-depleted transplantation in children. Molecular barcoding with unique molecular identifiers was used for the TCRbeta library. One entry per CDR3 protein, called by TCRdb with MiXCR from the PCR reads. The data contain 440,000 or so distinct CDR3 sequences, approximately 10% of them singletons. Trimming cost V 3 bases and J 1 base; bases outside gene matches: 8. Germline CDR1 and CDR2: SGDLS and YYNGEE. This CDR3 has 16 residues. The source of this sequence is a human donor who donated a stem cell graft to a child with acute myeloid leukemia. The chain combines TRBV9 with TRBJ2-7; 9 nucleotides match TRBD1. The specimen was PBMCs from the stem cell graft donor, collected from the stem cell graft. The DNA of the CDR3 is TGTGCCAGCAGCGCCCAGGACAGGGGTCGTTCCTACGAGCAGTACGTC. Residues: CASSAQDRGRSYEQYV.